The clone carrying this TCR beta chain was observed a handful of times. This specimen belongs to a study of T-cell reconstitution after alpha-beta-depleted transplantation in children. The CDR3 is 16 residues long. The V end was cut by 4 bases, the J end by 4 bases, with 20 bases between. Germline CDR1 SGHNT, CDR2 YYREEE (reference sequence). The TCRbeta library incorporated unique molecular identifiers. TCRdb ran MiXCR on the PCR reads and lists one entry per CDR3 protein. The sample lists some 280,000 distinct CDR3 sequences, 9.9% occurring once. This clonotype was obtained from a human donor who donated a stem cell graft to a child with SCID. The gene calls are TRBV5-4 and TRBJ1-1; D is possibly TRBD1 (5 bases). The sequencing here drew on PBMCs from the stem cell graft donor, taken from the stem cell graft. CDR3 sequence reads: CASSPVLTALSTEAFF. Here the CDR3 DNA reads TGTGCCAGCAGCCCGGTTCTGACAGCGTTGAGCACTGAAGCTTTCTTT.